The table lists the clone carrying this TCR beta chain with a few counts. At least 3 on the Clinical Activity Score was recorded for ophthalmopathy patients, who also had NOSPECS grade at least 4 and duration under 3 months. The V end lost 4 bases, the J end lost 2 bases, and 7 bases lay between the germline ends. Germline V lookup: CDR1 SGHRS, CDR2 YFSETQ. This CDR3 contains 13 residues. The sample comes from a study of T cells in Graves' hyperthyroidism and ophthalmopathy. TCR beta CDR3 regions were amplified from RNA. The TCR CDR3 was amplified in a first-round RT-PCR using the HTBI primer set. A single record per CDR3 protein comes from TCRdb applying MiXCR to the multiplex PCR reads. The sample carries hundreds of thousands of distinct CDR3 sequences, about 15% recorded once.

The TCR sequence derives from a woman in her forties or fifties with Graves' ophthalmopathy. The chain is built from TRBV5-1 and TRBJ1-3; D ambiguous. Input material: blood. CDR3 residues: CASSARTGNTIYF. The CDR3 DNA reads TGCGCCAGCAGCGCGAGAACTGGAAACACCATATATTTT.